A single sample gave rise to the 21 T cell receptor beta chains below, sequenced in a study of technical replicates of blood from a few donors. Assay: immunoSEQ multiplex PCR; the TCRdb copy retains only in-frame clones and omits some. The repertoire holds tens of thousands of clones, around 90% seen once, with approximately 0.3% in the top ten. Sequences were obtained from T cells isolated from PBMCs. The receptors derive from a human donor in good health.

The V and J genes are TRBV6-1 and TRBJ2-1, with 9 bases lining up with TRBD2. Germline V lookup: CDR1 MNHNS, CDR2 SASEGT. There are 16 residues in the CDR3. J lost 8 bases, V lost 0 bases, and 8 bases had no gene match. The CDR3 sequence: CASSEALAGLADEQFF. The CDR3, as DNA: TGTGCCAGCAGTGAAGCTCTAGCGGGACTTGCAGATGAGCAGTTCTTC.

V and J are TRBV28 and TRBJ2-3, with TRBD2 matching 15 bases. The germline CDR1 and CDR2 sequences are MDHEN and SYDVKM. Germline trimming cut 3 bases from V and 4 bases from J; bases unmatched to any gene: 2. This CDR3 region has 16 residues. The DNA of the CDR3 is TGTGCCAGCAGTTTCGGACTAGCGGGAGGGGCAGATACGCAGTATTTT. It encodes CASSFGLAGGADTQYF.

This chain uses TRBV27 with TRBJ2-7; a possible D gene is TRBD1 (6 bases). There are 15 residues in the CDR3. V was shortened by 5 bases and J by 2 bases, with 16 bases between the two germline ends. Germline CDR1 is MNHEY and CDR2 is SMNVEV (reference sequence). CDR3 protein: CASSITGNFPYEQYF. CDR3 nucleotides: TGTGCCAGCAGTATAACAGGGAATTTCCCCTACGAGCAGTACTTC.

This clone has only one observation. J is TRBJ2-2 and V is TRBV15; D may be TRBD2 (5 bases). V was cut by 6 bases and J by 6 bases, with 8 bases left in between. Per the germline V gene, CDR1 is LNHNV and CDR2 is YYDKDF (reference sequence). CDR3 length equals 12 residues. CDR3 DNA sequence: TGTGCCACCAGGACGGGGTCCGGGGAGCTGTTTTTT. Its translation: CATRTGSGELFF.

This chain joins TRBV14 and TRBJ2-7; 8 nucleotides agree with TRBD1. The J segment lost 6 bases and the V segment lost 4 bases, leaving 5 bases of the junction unmatched. CDR1 is SGHDN, CDR2 FVKESK, per germline. The CDR3 runs to 13 residues. The CDR3 sequence is CASSPLDRGEQYF. In DNA, the CDR3 is TGTGCCAGCAGCCCCTTAGACAGGGGCGAGCAGTACTTC.

The chain employs TRBV2 and TRBJ2-1; TRBD1 aligns across 7 bases. After removal of 8 bases from V and 7 bases from J, the junction contained 17 bases not matched to a gene. Germline assignment: CDR1 SNHLY and CDR2 FYNNEI. The CDR3 covers 16 residues. The CDR3: CASEGPDRANLNEQFF. In DNA form, the CDR3 reads TGTGCCAGCGAAGGGCCTGACAGGGCCAATTTGAATGAGCAGTTCTTC.

The V gene is TRBV15, the J gene TRBJ1-4, with no clear D. V was pared by 3 bases and J by 4 bases, with 9 bases between. Germline loops: CDR1 LNHNV, CDR2 YYDKDF (reference sequence). The CDR3 sequence is 14 residues long. CDR3 DNA sequence: TGTGCCACCAGCAGGCCCGGTTATAATGAAAAACTGTTTTTT. As protein: CATSRPGYNEKLFF.

V is TRBV2 and J is TRBJ2-7, with TRBD2 identical over 9 bases. From germline, CDR1 is SNHLY and CDR2 FYNNEI. The CDR3 runs 13 residues. After removal of 9 bases from V and 5 bases from J, the junction contained 8 bases not matched to a gene. The CDR3: CAREGTSRDEQYF. The CDR3 DNA reads TGTGCCAGAGAGGGGACTAGCAGGGACGAGCAGTACTTC.

The chain employs TRBV7-6 and TRBJ1-3; D ambiguous. The CDR3 covers 14 residues. Trimming removed 1 base from V and 2 bases from J, with 6 bases in between. CDR1 is SGHVS and CDR2 is FNYEAQ in the germline V gene. The CDR3 DNA is TGTGCCAGCAGCTTAGAAGAGACTGGAAACACCATATATTTT. Its protein is CASSLEETGNTIYF.

This chain connects TRBV25-1 to TRBJ1-6, with D tentatively TRBD1 (5 bases). Germline V CDR1 and CDR2: MGHDK, SYGVNS. The CDR3 spans 13 residues. Trimming shortened V by 6 bases and J by 9 bases, and 12 bases separated the two germline ends. The CDR3 is CASSDGHRSPLHF. The CDR3 DNA follows: TGTGCCAGCAGCGACGGACACCGTTCACCCCTCCACTTT. The full variable domain, its missing parts supplied by reference TRBV25-1 and TRBJ1-6, is EADIYQTPRYLVIGTGKKITLECSQTMGHDKMYWYQQDPGMELHLIHYSYGVNSTEKGDLSSESTVSRIRTEHFPLTLESARPSHTSQYLCASSDGHRSPLHFGNGTRLTVT.

The rearrangement links TRBV27 to TRBJ1-4; TRBD1 agrees at 9 bases. The J segment lost 9 bases and the V segment lost 6 bases, leaving 5 bases of the junction unmatched. The CDR3 loop spans 13 amino acids. Germline CDR1 and CDR2: MNHEY and SMNVEV (reference sequence). As DNA, the CDR3 is TGTGCCAGCAGCCGAGGGACAGGGAAAAAACTGTTTTTT. Encoded protein: CASSRGTGKKLFF.

This chain connects TRBV5-1 to TRBJ2-3; TRBD1 is a possible D gene (5 bases). The CDR3 is made up of 16 amino acids. Between the trimmed V and J ends, which lost 1 base and 1 base, there was a span of 13 bases. Germline lookup yields CDR1 SGHRS and CDR2 YFSETQ. CDR3 DNA sequence: TGCGCCAGCAGCTTGCTTCAGGGCAGGGGCACAGATACGCAGTATTTT. Translated: CASSLLQGRGTDTQYF.

The chain joins TRBV11-2 to TRBJ1-2, with 8 bases aligning to TRBD1. With 3 bases clipped from V and 4 bases from J, the junction kept 1 base outside the gene matches. The CDR3 has 13 amino acids. Germline V gene sequence: CDR1 SGHAT, CDR2 FQNNGV. CDR3 sequence: CASSFQGAYGYTF. The CDR3 DNA follows: TGTGCCAGCAGCTTCCAGGGGGCCTATGGCTACACCTTC. The full variable domain, with the rest looked up from reference TRBV11-2 and TRBJ1-2, is EAGVAQSPRYKIIEKRQSVAFWCNPISGHATLYWYQQILGQGPKLLIQFQNNGVVDDSQLPKDRFSAERLKGVDSTLKIQPAKLEDSAVYLCASSFQGAYGYTFGSGTRLTVV.

This chain connects TRBV5-1 to TRBJ2-7; D might be TRBD1 (5 bases). This CDR3 has 16 amino acids. Germline loops: CDR1 SGHRS, CDR2 YFSETQ. The ends were cut back, 2 bases at V and 2 bases at J, with 17 bases in the middle. The CDR3 bases are TGCGCCAGCAGCTTATCAACAGGCGGTTACCCCTACGAGCAGTACTTC. Residues: CASSLSTGGYPYEQYF.

The chain uses TRBV30 and TRBJ2-5; D not resolved. V dropped 5 bases and J dropped 0 bases, with 7 bases sitting between them. Germline V gene sequence: CDR1 GTSNPN, CDR2 SVGIG (reference sequence). CDR3 length: 12 residues. The CDR3 region is CAWLRDQETQYF. DNA of the CDR3: TGTGCCTGGCTCCGGGACCAAGAGACCCAGTACTTC. The full variable domain, its missing parts supplied by reference TRBV30 and TRBJ2-5, is SQTIHQWPATLVQPVGSPLSLECTVEGTSNPNLYWYRQAAGRGLQLLFYSVGIGQISSEVPQNLSASRPQDRQFILSSKKLLLSDSGFYLCAWLRDQETQYFGPGTRLLVL.

V and J are TRBV29-1 and TRBJ2-1; TRBD1 matches at 7 bases. The germline CDR1 and CDR2 sequences are SQVTM and ANQGSEA. This CDR3 has 12 residues. Trimming cost V 6 bases and J 9 bases; bases outside gene matches: 8. The CDR3 sequence: CSVDRFQGEQFF. The CDR3 nucleotides are TGCAGCGTGGACAGGTTTCAGGGTGAGCAGTTCTTC.

The chain recombines TRBV9 with TRBJ2-3, with 8 bases matching TRBD2. J gave up 3 bases and V 0 bases, and 9 bases lay outside the gene matches. In germline, CDR1 is SGDLS, CDR2 YYNGEE. This CDR3 region has 17 residues. The CDR3 DNA sequence: TGTGCCAGCAGCGTAGCTATCGGAGCGGGAGTGACAGATACGCAGTATTTT. This codes for CASSVAIGAGVTDTQYF.

This sequence joins TRBV5-1 and TRBJ2-5; the match to TRBD2 covers 11 bases. The CDR3 runs to 17 residues. The ends lost 2 bases at V and 2 bases at J; junction bases unmatched: 8. CDR1 and CDR2 from the germline V gene are SGHRS and YFSETQ. This CDR3 reads CASSFLTSGATQETQYF. DNA of the CDR3: TGCGCCAGCAGCTTTCTGACTAGCGGGGCCACTCAAGAGACCCAGTACTTC.

Details on this clone: Relative to the germline gene, one junction end is altered; a read error may explain this. The chain links TRBV7-7 to TRBJ2-3, with 11 bases lining up with TRBD2. The CDR3 totals 16 residues. Germline CDR1 SSHAT, CDR2 FNYEAQ (reference sequence). The CDR3: CASSPLAGASRNTQYF. The CDR3 DNA reads as TGTGCTAGCAGCCCACTAGCGGGGGCTTCCCGGAATACGCAGTATTTT.

The chain is built from TRBV28 and TRBJ2-7; D might be TRBD2 (5 bases). V gave up 6 bases and J gave up 7 bases, with 10 bases separating them. The germline CDR1 and CDR2 sequences are MDHEN and SYDVKM. The CDR3 length is 11 residues. CDR3 protein: CASRRTGEQYF. The CDR3 DNA reads as TGTGCCAGCAGACGGACGGGGGAGCAGTACTTC.

The genes are TRBV5-6 and TRBJ2-1; D may be TRBD1 (6 bases). The germline V and J ends were trimmed by 5 bases and 8 bases, with 20 bases remaining between them. The germline CDR1 and CDR2 sequences are SGHDT and YYEEEE. The CDR3 runs to 15 residues. Here the CDR3 DNA reads TGTGCCAGCAGACGCAACAGGGCTGCGGTCCATGAGCAGTTCTTC. Residues: CASRRNRAAVHEQFF.